The clone carrying this T cell receptor (beta chain) has only a few counts. What it recognizes is unknown. As for time point: blood 4 weeks post-SBRT, at nephrectomy. Sample treatment: 15 Gy SBRT to primary tumor, nephrectomy 4 weeks later. The patient's renal cell carcinoma had clear cell pathology. CDR3 length equals 15 residues. CDR1 SNHLY and CDR2 FYNNEI come from the germline V gene. Trimming at V came to 3 bases and at J to 5 bases, leaving 4 bases not matched to a gene. The sample comes from a study of radiation and T cells in renal cell carcinoma. Study results and caveats: Top tumor clonotypes rose in blood 2 weeks post-radiation, then contracted. Pretreatment tumor biopsies were lacking, so baseline clonotypes are unknown.

The method was immunoSEQ multiplex PCR; TCRdb's version includes in-frame clones alone and lacks a portion of them. The data show around 140,000 clones, 86% seen once. This specimen consisted of blood, obtained from a patient whose treatment included radiotherapy and nephrectomy. The receptor was derived from a woman between 45 and 60 years old with renal cell carcinoma. The V gene is TRBV2, the J gene TRBJ2-5; 12 bases fit TRBD2. The CDR3 protein is CASSETSGSSETQYF. In nucleotides, the CDR3 is TGTGCCAGCAGTGAGACTAGCGGGAGTAGCGAGACCCAGTACTTC.